The 28 T cell receptor beta chains listed next were all sequenced from one sample in a study of T cell repertoires in cytomegalovirus infection. TCRdb reprocessed the reads with MiXCR, giving one entry per CDR3 protein. The repertoire holds approximately 630,000 distinct CDR3 sequences, with 20% to 25% as singletons. The sample consisted of CD8+ T cells from PBMCs. The origin of the receptors is a human donor in good health (CMV status not recorded). Some clones in this sample may be carry-over from other donors' samples.

The gene calls are TRBV5-1 and TRBJ2-3; 9 nucleotides match TRBD1. Looked up from germline, CDR1 is SGHRS and CDR2 is YFSETQ. The junction had 11 bases not matched to a gene; V was cut back by 5 bases and J by 4 bases. The CDR3 extends over 16 amino acids. The CDR3 protein is CASRGRDREMADTQYF. The CDR3 DNA is TGCGCCAGCAGGGGCCGGGACAGGGAAATGGCAGATACGCAGTATTTT.

The table lists this clonotype with a few counts. The rearrangement links TRBV12-3 or TRBV12-4 to TRBJ1-2; D gene ambiguous. Trimming removed 7 bases from V and 7 bases from J, with 19 bases in between. The CDR3 sequence is 14 residues long. The CDR3 DNA is TGTGCCAGCAACCCGTCGGGCGCCTGGGGTGGCTACACCTTC. This sequence encodes CASNPSGAWGGYTF.

Of note for this clonotype: Since a much larger clone is just one base distant, this may be a read error. The chain employs TRBV7-6 and TRBJ2-3, with 10 positions matching TRBD1. Germline V gives CDR1 SGHVS, CDR2 FNYEAQ. The CDR3 contains 16 residues. CDR3: CAGSTRDRGPTDTQYF. DNA of the CDR3: TGTGCCGGCAGCACCCGGGACAGGGGACCCACAGATACGCAGTATTTT.

The chain combines TRBV7-2 with TRBJ2-7; D gene ambiguous. Deletions cut 1 base from V and 3 bases from J, with 13 bases between. The CDR3 is 15 residues long. The germline gives CDR1 SGHTA, CDR2 FQGNSA. The DNA of the CDR3 is TGTGCCAGCAGCTTAGAGGGAAGTTCAGGCTACGAGCAGTACTTC. Protein sequence: CASSLEGSSGYEQYF.

This clonotype was picked up a small number of times. V gene TRBV7-9 combines with J gene TRBJ2-2; D may be TRBD2 (6 bases). Germline loops: CDR1 SEHNR, CDR2 FQNEAQ (reference sequence). V gave up 5 bases and J gave up 4 bases, with 14 bases separating them. CDR3 length: 15 residues. The CDR3: CASSTPQGGTGELFF. The CDR3 coding sequence is TGTGCCAGCAGCACCCCGCAGGGAGGCACCGGGGAGCTGTTTTTT.

This clonotype was found a few times. The chain has TRBV12-3 or TRBV12-4 and TRBJ2-7; D ambiguous. CDR3 size: 14 residues. V was clipped by 2 bases and J by 5 bases, with 13 bases between them. The CDR3 DNA follows: TGTGCCAGCAGTTTATCGCCTCTCCCCCACGAGCAGTACGTC. As protein: CASSLSPLPHEQYV.

This clonotype was detected a few times. The gene calls are TRBV12-3 or TRBV12-4 and TRBJ2-6; the D gene is possibly TRBD1 (6 bases). Trimming stripped 7 bases from V and 1 base from J, with 20 bases between. The CDR3 has 18 residues. CDR3 amino acids: CASTSRDISFSGANVLTF. The CDR3 nucleotides are TGTGCCAGCACCTCCCGGGACATCAGCTTTTCTGGGGCCAACGTCCTGACTTTC.

This clonotype has a count of ten or more. J is TRBJ1-1 and V is TRBV28; TRBD1 might be the D (5 bases). There are 16 residues in the CDR3. With 3 bases removed from V and 1 base from J, the gap between germline ends came to 15 bases. From germline, CDR1 is MDHEN and CDR2 SYDVKM. The CDR3 reads CASSFRRQGWNTEAFF. CDR3 nucleotide sequence: TGTGCCAGCAGTTTTAGGCGGCAGGGTTGGAACACTGAAGCTTTCTTT.

This clonotype was seen a few times. The chain links TRBV7-9 to TRBJ1-1; D gene uncertain. The germline CDR1 and CDR2 sequences are SEHNR and FQNEAQ (reference sequence). The germline V and J ends were trimmed by 5 bases and 0 bases, with 16 bases remaining between them. The CDR3 is 16 amino acids. CDR3 region: CASSPPGVTMNTEAFF. CDR3 bases: TGTGCCAGCAGCCCCCCTGGGGTGACCATGAACACTGAAGCTTTCTTT.

This clonotype has at least ten counts. The chain recombines TRBV6-2 or TRBV6-3 with TRBJ1-1, with a tentative D call TRBD1 (5 bases). Trimming stripped 5 bases from V and 6 bases from J, with 10 bases between. There are 12 residues in the CDR3. From germline, CDR1 is MNHEY and CDR2 SVGEGT. CDR3 sequence: CASSPPGPEAFF. The CDR3 nucleotides are TGTGCCAGCAGTCCACCGGGACCTGAAGCTTTCTTT.

The chain carries TRBV7-9 and TRBJ2-1, with D possibly TRBD1 on 6 matching bases. V shed 4 bases and J shed 3 bases, with 13 bases lying between them. The germline gives CDR1 SEHNR, CDR2 FQNEAQ (reference sequence). CDR3 length: 15 amino acids. CDR3 nucleotide sequence: TGTGCCAGCAGCTCAATGACAGGAATCTACAATGAGCAGTTCTTC. Its protein product is CASSSMTGIYNEQFF. The full variable domain, rest sourced from reference TRBV7-9 and TRBJ2-1, is DTGVSQNPRHKITKRGQNVTFRCDPISEHNRLYWYRQTLGQGPEFLTYFQNEAQLEKSRLLSDRFSAERPKGSFSTLEIQRTEQGDSAMYLCASSSMTGIYNEQFFGPGTRLTVL.

The chain combines TRBV10-3 with TRBJ2-5; no definite D call. V dropped 6 bases and J dropped 2 bases, with 7 bases sitting between them. From germline, CDR1 is ENHRY and CDR2 SYGVKD. There are 12 residues in the CDR3. CDR3 amino acids: CAISTSQETQYF. The CDR3 DNA reads as TGTGCCATCAGCACAAGTCAAGAGACCCAGTACTTC.

In this sample, this clonotype turned up a few times. This chain connects TRBV7-8 to TRBJ1-1; TRBD1 aligns across 8 bases. V lost 7 bases to trimming and J lost 7 bases; unmatched junction nucleotides: 14. The CDR3 consists of 15 residues. Germline V gene sequence: CDR1 SGHVS, CDR2 FQNEAQ. CDR3 region: CASIKGQGFRSEAFF. The CDR3 bases are TGTGCCAGCATCAAAGGACAGGGTTTTCGTAGTGAAGCTTTCTTT.

J is TRBJ2-7 and V is TRBV6-2 or TRBV6-3, with a weak D call TRBD1 (6 bases). The V gene's germline CDR1 is MNHEY and CDR2 SVGEGT. Trimming removed 4 bases from V and 2 bases from J, with 9 bases in between. This CDR3 is built from 13 residues. The CDR3 loop is CASSWGQPYEQYV. The CDR3 nucleotides read TGTGCCAGCAGTTGGGGGCAGCCCTACGAGCAGTACGTC.

This clonotype showed up just a few times. The rearrangement links TRBV27 to TRBJ2-1; D perhaps matches TRBD2 (5 bases). Germline CDR1 reads MNHEY; CDR2 reads SMNVEV (reference sequence). This CDR3 is built from 13 residues. V lost 9 bases and J 5 bases, leaving 14 bases between the germline ends. The CDR3 spells CASGPLGNNEQFF. For the CDR3, the DNA is TGTGCCAGTGGGCCACTAGGTAACAATGAGCAGTTCTTC.

The chain couples TRBV12-3 or TRBV12-4 to TRBJ2-2; 11 nucleotides match TRBD2. V lost 7 bases to trimming and J lost 2 bases; unmatched junction nucleotides: 6. The CDR3 contains 16 residues. CDR3: CASNKRLAGNTGELFF. Written as DNA, the CDR3 is TGTGCCAGCAACAAAAGACTAGCGGGAAACACCGGGGAGCTGTTTTTT.

Remarks on this clonotype: Its ends do not fully match the called genes, so a read error is possible. The chain links TRBV2 to TRBJ1-1; D gene uncertain. The CDR3 runs to 11 residues. Germline assignment: CDR1 SNHLY and CDR2 FYNNEI. The CDR3 DNA sequence: TGTGTCAGCACTGAAAGAGTTTTGGCTTTCTTT. Translation: CVSTERVLAFF.

The CDR3 nucleotides read TGTGCCATCAGCCTCGAGTACCAAGAGACCCAGTACTTC. Its translation is CAISLEYQETQYF. The chain joins TRBV10-3 to TRBJ2-5; D not certain. The CDR3 is 13 residues long. V was trimmed by 6 bases and J by 0 bases, leaving 8 bases between them. CDR1 and CDR2 (germline): ENHRY, SYGVKD.

This clonotype occurred many times. The chain is built from TRBV7-9 and TRBJ1-1; no reliable D call. Germline V gene sequence: CDR1 SEHNR, CDR2 FQNEAQ (reference sequence). The CDR3 has 11 residues. V was trimmed by 6 bases and J by 8 bases, leaving 10 bases between them. The CDR3: CASSPREEAFF. The CDR3 region has the DNA TGTGCCAGCAGTCCTCGGGAGGAAGCTTTCTTT.

This clonotype was found many times. The chain carries TRBV10-3 and TRBJ1-1; D is uncertain. The V gene's germline CDR1 is ENHRY and CDR2 SYGVKD. This CDR3 comprises 15 residues. V lost 0 bases, J lost 0 bases, and 8 bases lay in between. The CDR3 reads CAISESTEMNTEAFF. For the CDR3, the DNA is TGTGCCATCAGTGAGTCCACAGAGATGAACACTGAAGCTTTCTTT.

This clonotype was counted ten times or more. The chain carries TRBV7-6 and TRBJ1-1; D is unresolved. CDR1 is SGHVS and CDR2 is FNYEAQ in the germline V gene. The CDR3 length is 13 residues. V lost 11 bases and J lost 3, with 16 bases in between. The CDR3: CAGLTAPDTEAFF. CDR3 coding DNA: TGTGCCGGACTTACGGCACCTGACACTGAAGCTTTCTTT.

The chain has TRBV19 and TRBJ2-1; maybe TRBD1 (7 bases). The CDR3 loop spans 17 amino acids. Germline values: CDR1 LNHDA, CDR2 SQIVND (reference sequence). V was shortened by 1 base and J by 4 bases, with 17 bases between the two germline ends. Here the CDR3 reads CASSIVFARGDYNEQFF. The CDR3 DNA follows: TGTGCCAGTAGTATAGTTTTTGCCAGGGGGGATTACAATGAGCAGTTCTTC. The entire variable domain, with the rest obtained from reference TRBV19 and TRBJ2-1, is as follows: DGGITQSPKYLFRKEGQNVTLSCEQNLNHDAMYWYRQDPGQGLRLIYYSQIVNDFQKGDIAEGYSVSREKKESFPLTVTSAQKNPTAFYLCASSIVFARGDYNEQFFGPGTRLTVL.

In this sample, this clonotype turned up a few times. V gene TRBV3-1 combines with J gene TRBJ2-2, with 7 nucleotides matching TRBD2. V lost 4 bases and J lost 6; bases outside the gene matches: 5. This CDR3 region has 14 residues. CDR1 is LGHDT, CDR2 YNNKEL, per germline (reference sequence). CDR3 residues: CASSLGLRAGELFF. CDR3 nucleotide sequence: TGTGCCAGCAGCCTGGGACTAAGAGCCGGGGAGCTGTTTTTT.

The chain links TRBV28 to TRBJ1-4, with D possibly being TRBD1 (6 bases). In germline, CDR1 is MDHEN, CDR2 SYDVKM. V was trimmed by 11 bases and J by 8 bases, leaving 15 bases between them. The CDR3 contains 12 residues. DNA of the CDR3: TGTGCCTTGGGGGGCCCCGGAGAAAAACTGTTTTTT. Translating it yields CALGGPGEKLFF.

The rearrangement links TRBV29-1 to TRBJ1-2, with D perhaps TRBD1 (5 bases). V was shortened by 1 base and J by 6 bases, with 9 bases between the two germline ends. The germline V gene has CDR1 SQVTM and CDR2 ANQGSEA. CDR3 length: 12 residues. The CDR3 coding sequence is TGCAGCGTTGAAGCAGGGAGAGATGGCTACACCTTC. It translates to CSVEAGRDGYTF. The variable domain in full, with the rest retrieved from reference TRBV29-1 and TRBJ1-2, is SAVISQKPSRDICQRGTSLTIQCQVDSQVTMMFWYRQQPGQSLTLIATANQGSEATYESGFVIDKFPISRPNLTFSTLTVSNMSPEDSSIYLCSVEAGRDGYTFGSGTRLTVV.

The rearrangement links TRBV3-1 to TRBJ2-1, with 10 bases matching TRBD2. CDR3 length: 19 amino acids. V was clipped by 1 base and J by 4 bases; unmatched bases: 13. Per germline, CDR1 LGHDT and CDR2 YNNKEL (reference sequence). CDR3 in DNA: TGTGCCAGCAGCCAAGTAGGGTTAGCGGGGGGTCCCAATTACAATGAGCAGTTCTTC. Its translation: CASSQVGLAGGPNYNEQFF.

This clonotype was seen many times. CDR3 amino acids: CASSHYRDRGRHEQFF. The CDR3, as DNA: TGTGCCAGCAGCCACTACCGGGACAGGGGGCGTCATGAGCAGTTCTTC. V is TRBV7-2 and J is TRBJ2-1; 12 bases are shared with TRBD1. Trimming removed 5 bases from V and 8 bases from J; junction bases left unmatched: 10. The germline V gene encodes CDR1 SGHTA and CDR2 FQGNSA. This CDR3 region has 16 residues.

This clonotype showed up many times. The V gene is TRBV6-1, the J gene TRBJ1-1, with D possibly being TRBD1 (5 bases). This CDR3 is built from 16 residues. Germline CDR1 is MNHNS and CDR2 is SASEGT. The ends were cut back, 2 bases at V and 7 bases at J, with 20 bases in the middle. The CDR3 reads CASSETFYRDAREAFF. The CDR3 DNA sequence: TGTGCCAGCAGTGAAACTTTTTACCGGGACGCCCGTGAAGCTTTCTTT.